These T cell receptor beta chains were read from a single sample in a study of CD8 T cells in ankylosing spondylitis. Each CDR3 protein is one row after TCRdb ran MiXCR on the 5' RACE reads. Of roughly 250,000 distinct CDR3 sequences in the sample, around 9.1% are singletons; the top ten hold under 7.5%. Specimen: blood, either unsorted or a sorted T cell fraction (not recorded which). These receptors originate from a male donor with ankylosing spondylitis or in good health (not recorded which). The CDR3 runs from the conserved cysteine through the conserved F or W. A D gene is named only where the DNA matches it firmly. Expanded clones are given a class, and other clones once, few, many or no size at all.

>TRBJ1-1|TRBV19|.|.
TGTGCCAGTAGTATTTCGGGGGCCCGGGCTGAAGCTTTCTTT
CASSISGARAEAFF
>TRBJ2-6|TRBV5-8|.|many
TGTGCCAGCAGCTTAACAGGGTCCCACTCCGGGGCCAACGTCCTGACTTTC
CASSLTGSHSGANVLTF
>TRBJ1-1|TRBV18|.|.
TGTGCCAGCTCACCAGTTGCCGGGCAGAACACTGAAGCTTTCTTT
CASSPVAGQNTEAFF
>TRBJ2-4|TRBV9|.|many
TGTGCCAGCAGCCCGTGGACAAGCCTCCCTAACATTCAGTACTTC
CASSPWTSLPNIQYF
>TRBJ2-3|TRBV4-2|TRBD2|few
TGTGCCAGCAGCCAAGATGGGACTAGCGAGAAAGATACGCAGTATTTT
CASSQDGTSEKDTQYF
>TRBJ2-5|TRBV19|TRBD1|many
TGTGCCAGTAGTATTAACGGACAGGCCTACGAGACCCAGTACTTC
CASSINGQAYETQYF
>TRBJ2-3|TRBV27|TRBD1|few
TGTGCCAGCAGCCGACAGGGAGAGCTTGGCACAGATACGCAGTATTTT
CASSRQGELGTDTQYF
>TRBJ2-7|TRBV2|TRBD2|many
TGTGCCAGCAGTGTAGGGACTAGCTATGAGCAGTACTTC
CASSVGTSYEQYF
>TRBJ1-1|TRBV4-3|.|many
TGCGCCAGCAGCCAAGATCGGGAGGGCCCGGGCACTGAAGCTTTCTTT
CASSQDREGPGTEAFF
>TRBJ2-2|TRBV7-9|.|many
TGTGCCAGCAGCTTAGGCAGCCTAAACACCGGGGAGCTGTTTTTT
CASSLGSLNTGELFF
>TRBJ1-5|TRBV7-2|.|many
TGTGCCAGCTCCGGGGGCCCCAATCAGCCCCAGCATTTT
CASSGGPNQPQHF
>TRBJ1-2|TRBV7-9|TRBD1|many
TGTGCCAGCAGCCCAGGGGGGGTCTATGGCTACACCTTC
CASSPGGVYGYTF
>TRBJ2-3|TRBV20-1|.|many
TGCAGTGCTAGAGGTCATCCGCTATTTTCTAGCACAGATACGCAGTATTTT
CSARGHPLFSSTDTQYF
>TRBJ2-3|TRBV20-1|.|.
TGCAGTGCTAGAGTCGTGAGCCGGGGCACAGATACGCAGTATTTT
CSARVVSRGTDTQYF
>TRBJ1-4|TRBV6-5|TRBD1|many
TGTGCCAGCAGTTACACCGGACAGGGGTTGGGTGAAAAACTGTTTTTT
CASSYTGQGLGEKLFF